This TCR beta chain was sequenced for a study of blood T cell repertoires in COVID-19. The wider study: Acute and convalescent COVID-19 samples came from the United States, Italy and Spain. T cells, B-cell-depleted T cells, or PBMCs provided the cDNA or gDNA that served as material.

The germline V gene has CDR1 LNHDA and CDR2 SQIVND (reference sequence). The CDR3 is 12 residues long. Trimming took off 6 bases at V and 5 bases at J, with 11 bases between the two ends. Original processing notes: Amplification from reference gene primers served as the basis for estimated nucleated cell counts. Sequencing used immunoSEQ multiplex PCR; TCRdb keeps in-frame clones, though not all of them. The D gene and trimming were derived from the DNA, and the V and J assignments and clone size from that table. The sample lists 52,000 or so clones, less than 85% seen once, with more than 15% in the top ten.

The TCR originated in a man between 65 and 85 years old with active COVID-19. The sequenced sample consisted of peripheral blood. The chain uses TRBV19 and TRBJ2-7; D is possibly TRBD1 (6 bases). CDR3 nucleotide sequence: TGTGCCAGTAGAACCAGGGGTAACGAGCAGTACTTC. It encodes CASRTRGNEQYF.